Presented here are 7 T cell receptor beta chains from one specimen sequenced in a study of blood T cell repertoires in COVID-19. Here immunoSEQ multiplex PCR was the method, and the copy in TCRdb shows in-frame clones only, minus some. The table lists over 65,000 clones, around 80% of them singletons. The sequenced sample was peripheral blood. These receptors were obtained from a woman between 35 and 50 years old with active or convalescent COVID-19.

This sequence joins TRBV5-8 and TRBJ2-7, with TRBD2 as a possible D gene (6 bases). The CDR3 is made up of 13 amino acids. Germline assignment: CDR1 SGHTS and CDR2 YDEGEE. The ends were cut back, 4 bases at V and 0 bases at J, with 8 bases in the middle. Here the CDR3 DNA reads TGTGCCAGCAGCAGGGAGGCCTCCTACGAGCAGTACTTC. Translating it yields CASSREASYEQYF.

The rearrangement links TRBV28 to TRBJ2-3, with D unclear. The CDR3 totals 15 residues. Germline CDR1 reads MDHEN; CDR2 reads SYDVKM. V was clipped by 5 bases and J by 0 bases, with 12 bases between them. CDR3 coding DNA: TGTGCCAGCAGTCCTTTCTATACTAGCACAGATACGCAGTATTTT. Its protein is CASSPFYTSTDTQYF.

J is TRBJ2-3 and V is TRBV28, with D tentatively TRBD1 (7 bases). This CDR3 comprises 16 residues. CDR1 and CDR2 (germline): MDHEN, SYDVKM. V gave up 1 base and J gave up 2 bases, with 13 bases separating them. Here the CDR3 DNA reads TGTGCCAGCAGTTTATTTGGAGGGGGCTACACAGATACGCAGTATTTT. It specifies CASSLFGGGYTDTQYF. The variable domain in full, completed from reference TRBV28 and TRBJ2-3, reads DVKVTQSSRYLVKRTGEKVFLECVQDMDHENMFWYRQDPGLGLRLIYFSYDVKMKEKGDIPEGYSVSREKKERFSLILESASTNQTSMYLCASSLFGGGYTDTQYFGPGTRLTVL.

In the case of this clone: A junction end diverges from the germline sequence, so it may reflect a read error. V and J are TRBV7-7 and TRBJ2-5; 8 nucleotides agree with TRBD1. In germline, CDR1 is SSHAT, CDR2 FNYEAQ (reference sequence). The CDR3 is 15 residues long. The CDR3 loop reads CASSPEGQATGTQYF. The CDR3 DNA sequence: TGTGCTAGCAGCCCCGAGGGACAGGCGACGGGGACCCAGTACTTC.

The chain has TRBV7-3 and TRBJ2-2; TRBD2 is a possible D gene (6 bases). The CDR3 has 15 residues. Germline V gene data show CDR1 as SGHTA and CDR2 as FQGTGA. The germline V and J ends were trimmed by 8 bases and 2 bases, with 15 bases remaining between them. In DNA form, the CDR3 reads TGTGCCAGCGGACGAGGGACTCCAAACACCGGGGAGCTGTTTTTT. It is translated as CASGRGTPNTGELFF. Together with reference TRBV7-3 and TRBJ2-2, the CDR3 gives the full variable domain: GAGVSQTPSNKVTEKGKYVELRCDPISGHTALYWYRQSLGQGPEFLIYFQGTGAADDSGLPNDRFFAVRPEGSVSTLKIQRTERGDSAVYLCASGRGTPNTGELFFGEGSRLTVL.

This chain joins TRBV30 and TRBJ2-5; D not resolved. The germline V gene has CDR1 GTSNPN and CDR2 SVGIG (reference sequence). V lost 0 bases and J lost 5, with 4 bases in between. This CDR3 is 11 amino acids long. CDR3 sequence: CAWSVLETQYF. The DNA of the CDR3 is TGTGCCTGGAGTGTTCTGGAGACCCAGTACTTC. The full variable domain, with the rest looked up from reference TRBV30 and TRBJ2-5, is SQTIHQWPATLVQPVGSPLSLECTVEGTSNPNLYWYRQAAGRGLQLLFYSVGIGQISSEVPQNLSASRPQDRQFILSSKKLLLSDSGFYLCAWSVLETQYFGPGTRLLVL.

The rearrangement joins TRBV5-6 to TRBJ1-2; no clear D. This CDR3 has 12 residues. V was clipped by 0 bases and J by 7 bases, with 7 bases between them. Per the germline V gene, CDR1 is SGHDT and CDR2 is YYEEEE. CDR3 DNA sequence: TGTGCCAGCAGCTTGGGGCTCGTTGGCTACACCTTC. It is translated as CASSLGLVGYTF.